The 2 T cell receptor beta chains listed next were all sequenced from one sample in a study of sequential checkpoint blockade in melanoma. Assay: immunoSEQ multiplex PCR; the TCRdb copy retains only in-frame clones and omits some. The table lists roughly 2,000 clones, over 15% of them singletons, with 15% to 20% in the top ten. Treatment here: randomized to nivolumab then ipilimumab (arm A) or the reverse (arm B). The sample here was tumor tissue (inferred from file names), taken from a patient given nivolumab and ipilimumab in sequence. The source is a human donor with melanoma.

The chain combines TRBV6-8 with TRBJ2-5, with 13 bases fitting TRBD2. The CDR3 length is 18 residues. V dropped 0 bases and J dropped 5; count of bases not matched to a gene: 9. The V gene's germline CDR1 is MNHGY and CDR2 SAAAGT. The CDR3 DNA follows: TGTGCCAGCAGTTACTCACGGACTAGCGGGGGTATCGGGGAGACCCAGTACTTC. Its protein is CASSYSRTSGGIGETQYF.

This clone has only a few counts. This chain joins TRBV28 and TRBJ2-5, with 9 nucleotides matching TRBD1. This CDR3 spans 14 amino acids. CDR1 and CDR2 (germline): MDHEN, SYDVKM. The V gene end was trimmed by 2 bases and the J gene end by 5 bases; junction bases not matched to a gene: 3. For the CDR3, the DNA is TGTGCCAGCAGTTTAGGGACAGGGTACGAGACCCAGTACTTC. As protein: CASSLGTGYETQYF.